What follows are 20 T cell receptor beta chains derived from one specimen sequenced in a study of post-analysis software for immune sequencing data. Study results and limitations: Patients carried roughly five TRBV segments more frequently than controls did, and TRBV5-6, TRBV5-1 and TRBV20-1 were among them.

Researchers reported that TCR beta cDNA libraries carried unique molecular identifiers. TCRdb processed the PCR reads anew with MiXCR; each CDR3 protein has one entry. The repertoire includes roughly 540,000 distinct CDR3 sequences, around a third of them detected once, and approximately 5.4% sits in the top ten. Antigens of these TCRs are unknown. Specimen: blood. Receptors were obtained from a girl aged 2-17 years with multiple sclerosis.

The table lists this clonotype with a few counts. The rearrangement joins TRBV6-5 to TRBJ1-6; TRBD1 aligns across 7 bases. The CDR3 spans 14 residues. V gave up 5 bases and J gave up 8 bases; unmatched junction bases: 6. Germline V gene sequence: CDR1 MNHEY, CDR2 SVGAGI. CDR3 sequence: CASSRQGIDSPLHF. DNA of the CDR3: TGTGCCAGCAGTCGACAGGGAATCGATTCACCCCTCCACTTT.

V gene TRBV7-9 combines with J gene TRBJ1-5; weak D call: TRBD1 (6 bases). Trimming pared 5 bases from V and 4 bases from J, leaving 18 bases between. In germline, CDR1 is SEHNR, CDR2 FQNEAQ (reference sequence). The CDR3 runs to 16 residues. CDR3 sequence (DNA): TGTGCCAGCAGCACAAATCAGGGGAAGGGAAATCAGCCCCAGCATTTT. This encodes CASSTNQGKGNQPQHF.

This clonotype has only a few counts. V gene TRBV12-3 or TRBV12-4 combines with J gene TRBJ2-3; 12 nucleotides line up with TRBD2. V dropped 6 bases and J dropped 3; count of bases not matched to a gene: 7. The CDR3 is made up of 16 amino acids. CDR3: CASSPRLAGATDTQYF. CDR3 DNA sequence: TGTGCCAGCAGCCCCAGACTAGCGGGGGCGACAGATACGCAGTATTTT.

The chain couples TRBV3-1 to TRBJ1-1, with TRBD1 identical over 7 bases. Germline V gene data show CDR1 as LGHDT and CDR2 as YNNKEL (reference sequence). This CDR3 region has 13 residues. The trim removed 4 bases at V and 6 bases at J, leaving 5 bases unmatched. The CDR3 reads CASSPQGYAEAFF. Written as DNA, the CDR3 is TGTGCCAGCAGCCCACAGGGGTACGCTGAAGCTTTCTTT.

This clonotype was found a few times. The V call is TRBV20-1, the J call TRBJ2-7, with 11 bases that match TRBD2. V shed 1 base and J 6 bases; nucleotides not matched to a gene: 2. The CDR3 spans 13 residues. Per the germline V gene, CDR1 is DFQATT and CDR2 is SNEGSKA (reference sequence). This chain's CDR3 is CSARVLAGGEQYF. The CDR3 bases are TGCAGTGCTAGAGTTCTAGCGGGGGGCGAGCAGTACTTC.

The chain uses TRBV28 and TRBJ2-1; D not resolved. CDR3 length: 15 residues. Germline V gene sequence: CDR1 MDHEN, CDR2 SYDVKM. V was trimmed by 4 bases and J by 0 bases, leaving 10 bases between them. In nucleotides, the CDR3 is TGTGCCAGCAGTTACAAACCCAGCTCCTACAATGAGCAGTTCTTC. Amino acid sequence: CASSYKPSSYNEQFF.

This clonotype was seen only a few times. The CDR3 loop is CASSHVLWQTQYF. In DNA form, the CDR3 reads TGCGCCAGCAGCCATGTTCTGTGGCAGACCCAGTACTTC. The chain recombines TRBV4-1 with TRBJ2-5, with unresolved D. Germline V gene sequence: CDR1 MGHRA, CDR2 YSYEKL. Trimming left V 3 bases short and J 6 bases short, with 11 bases between. This CDR3 comprises 13 residues.

This clonotype turned up a few times. The chain joins TRBV5-1 to TRBJ1-5; D is possibly TRBD1 (5 bases). Trimming took off 3 bases at V and 4 bases at J, with 14 bases between the two ends. CDR3 length: 15 amino acids. Germline V lookup: CDR1 SGHRS, CDR2 YFSETQ. The DNA of the CDR3 is TGCGCCAGCAGCTGGGACGGGGGAAGTAATCAGCCCCAGCATTTT. Amino acid sequence: CASSWDGGSNQPQHF.

J is TRBJ2-5 and V is TRBV2; tentative D call: TRBD1 (6 bases). Between the trimmed V and J ends, which lost 8 bases and 3 bases, there was a span of 16 bases. The CDR3 consists of 14 residues. The germline V gene has CDR1 SNHLY and CDR2 FYNNEI. CDR3 residues: CASGGVVAEETQYF. The CDR3 DNA is TGTGCCAGCGGGGGCGTGGTGGCGGAAGAGACCCAGTACTTC.

V usage is TRBV7-3 and J usage is TRBJ2-2, with D perhaps given as TRBD1 or TRBD2 (5 bases each). The germline V and J ends were trimmed by 4 bases and 1 base, with 22 bases remaining between them. There are 19 residues in the CDR3. CDR1 SGHTA and CDR2 FQGTGA come from the germline V gene. In nucleotides, the CDR3 is TGTGCCAGCAGCTCTTACCCTCTTTCTAGAGGGGTGAACACCGGGGAGCTGTTTTTT. Protein: CASSSYPLSRGVNTGELFF.

This chain links TRBV20-1 with TRBJ2-7; D possibly corresponds to TRBD2 (6 bases). The end of the DNA fits TRBJ2-5 better, so the J call may be wrong. The CDR3 spans 14 residues. The germline V gene encodes CDR1 DFQATT and CDR2 SNEGSKA (reference sequence). CDR3 nucleotides: TGCAGTGCTCACCTCCTGGCTAGCGAGGGGACCCAGTACTTC. Translated, it gives CSAHLLASEGTQYF.

This clonotype was seen a handful of times. The rearrangement links TRBV12-3 or TRBV12-4 to TRBJ2-1; 8 bases line up with TRBD2. V was pared by 3 bases and J by 4 bases, with 2 bases of the junction left unmatched. The CDR3 has 14 residues. The CDR3, as DNA: TGTGCCAGCAGTTTTCAGCGGGGGTACAATGAGCAGTTCTTC. Its translation: CASSFQRGYNEQFF.

This sequence joins TRBV12-3 or TRBV12-4 and TRBJ2-5, with a weak D call TRBD2 (6 bases). The J call may be wrong; the DNA end is better matched by TRBJ2-7. This CDR3 is built from 13 residues. The CDR3, as DNA: TGTGCCAGCAGCGGGACGGGAGCCTACGAGCAGTACTTC. It is translated as CASSGTGAYEQYF.

A remark on this clonotype: A much more abundant neighbour one base away suggests this may be a read error. V usage is TRBV5-1 and J usage is TRBJ2-3, with 7 bases fitting TRBD1. This CDR3 spans 16 amino acids. The germline V gene has CDR1 SGHRS and CDR2 YFSETQ. V lost 0 bases to trimming and J lost 8 bases; unmatched junction nucleotides: 12. The CDR3 bases are TGCGCCAGCAGCTTGGAAGGGGGCATTGTTCCAGGTACGCAGTATTTT. Translation gives CASSLEGGIVPGTQYF.

The chain links TRBV20-1 to TRBJ2-3; TRBD2 aligns across 13 bases. V shed 6 bases, J shed 7 bases, and the junction held 10 bases outside the gene matches. CDR3 size: 15 residues. Germline assignment: CDR1 DFQATT and CDR2 SNEGSKA (reference sequence). The CDR3 DNA reads as TGCAGTGCCAAGACTAGCGGGGGGTCCCCATATACGCAGTATTTT. This sequence encodes CSAKTSGGSPYTQYF.

The chain has TRBV19 and TRBJ1-1; a possible D gene is TRBD1 (5 bases). Germline CDR1 is LNHDA and CDR2 is SQIVND (reference sequence). Trimming stripped 7 bases from V and 0 bases from J, with 15 bases between. The CDR3 length is 15 residues. CDR3 in DNA: TGTGCCAGTATCAACTTGGGACCGGTGAACACTGAAGCTTTCTTT. As protein: CASINLGPVNTEAFF.

This chain's CDR3 is CASSRTGLTDTQYF. DNA for the CDR3: TGTGCCAGCAGTAGGACAGGCCTCACAGATACGCAGTATTTT. The chain carries TRBV6-5 and TRBJ2-3, with 7 positions matching TRBD1. The germline V gene has CDR1 MNHEY and CDR2 SVGAGI. The CDR3 is 14 residues long. Trimming removed 5 bases from V and 2 bases from J; junction bases left unmatched: 4.

V gene TRBV7-6 combines with J gene TRBJ1-3; D gene uncertain. CDR1 is SGHVS and CDR2 is FNYEAQ in the germline V gene. The CDR3 runs to 14 residues. V lost 1 base and J 3 bases, leaving 7 bases between the germline ends. The CDR3 protein is CASSLGEYGNTIYF. The DNA of the CDR3 is TGTGCCAGCAGCTTAGGGGAATATGGAAACACCATATATTTT.

This clonotype has a handful of counts. The chain carries TRBV20-1 and TRBJ2-1; D gene unclear. Germline V gene data show CDR1 as DFQATT and CDR2 as SNEGSKA (reference sequence). Trimming stripped 3 bases from V and 6 bases from J, with 15 bases between. The CDR3 runs 14 residues. This CDR3 is CSASGVRMPNEQFF. CDR3 sequence (DNA): TGCAGTGCTAGTGGAGTTAGAATGCCCAATGAGCAGTTCTTC.

V is TRBV20-1 and J is TRBJ2-7; D is ambiguous. TRBJ2-5 explains the end of the DNA better; the J call may be wrong. This CDR3 comprises 11 residues. Germline V gene sequence: CDR1 DFQATT, CDR2 SNEGSKA (reference sequence). CDR3 bases: TGCAGTGCTAGAAAGGCGGAGACCCAGTACTTC. Its protein product is CSARKAETQYF.